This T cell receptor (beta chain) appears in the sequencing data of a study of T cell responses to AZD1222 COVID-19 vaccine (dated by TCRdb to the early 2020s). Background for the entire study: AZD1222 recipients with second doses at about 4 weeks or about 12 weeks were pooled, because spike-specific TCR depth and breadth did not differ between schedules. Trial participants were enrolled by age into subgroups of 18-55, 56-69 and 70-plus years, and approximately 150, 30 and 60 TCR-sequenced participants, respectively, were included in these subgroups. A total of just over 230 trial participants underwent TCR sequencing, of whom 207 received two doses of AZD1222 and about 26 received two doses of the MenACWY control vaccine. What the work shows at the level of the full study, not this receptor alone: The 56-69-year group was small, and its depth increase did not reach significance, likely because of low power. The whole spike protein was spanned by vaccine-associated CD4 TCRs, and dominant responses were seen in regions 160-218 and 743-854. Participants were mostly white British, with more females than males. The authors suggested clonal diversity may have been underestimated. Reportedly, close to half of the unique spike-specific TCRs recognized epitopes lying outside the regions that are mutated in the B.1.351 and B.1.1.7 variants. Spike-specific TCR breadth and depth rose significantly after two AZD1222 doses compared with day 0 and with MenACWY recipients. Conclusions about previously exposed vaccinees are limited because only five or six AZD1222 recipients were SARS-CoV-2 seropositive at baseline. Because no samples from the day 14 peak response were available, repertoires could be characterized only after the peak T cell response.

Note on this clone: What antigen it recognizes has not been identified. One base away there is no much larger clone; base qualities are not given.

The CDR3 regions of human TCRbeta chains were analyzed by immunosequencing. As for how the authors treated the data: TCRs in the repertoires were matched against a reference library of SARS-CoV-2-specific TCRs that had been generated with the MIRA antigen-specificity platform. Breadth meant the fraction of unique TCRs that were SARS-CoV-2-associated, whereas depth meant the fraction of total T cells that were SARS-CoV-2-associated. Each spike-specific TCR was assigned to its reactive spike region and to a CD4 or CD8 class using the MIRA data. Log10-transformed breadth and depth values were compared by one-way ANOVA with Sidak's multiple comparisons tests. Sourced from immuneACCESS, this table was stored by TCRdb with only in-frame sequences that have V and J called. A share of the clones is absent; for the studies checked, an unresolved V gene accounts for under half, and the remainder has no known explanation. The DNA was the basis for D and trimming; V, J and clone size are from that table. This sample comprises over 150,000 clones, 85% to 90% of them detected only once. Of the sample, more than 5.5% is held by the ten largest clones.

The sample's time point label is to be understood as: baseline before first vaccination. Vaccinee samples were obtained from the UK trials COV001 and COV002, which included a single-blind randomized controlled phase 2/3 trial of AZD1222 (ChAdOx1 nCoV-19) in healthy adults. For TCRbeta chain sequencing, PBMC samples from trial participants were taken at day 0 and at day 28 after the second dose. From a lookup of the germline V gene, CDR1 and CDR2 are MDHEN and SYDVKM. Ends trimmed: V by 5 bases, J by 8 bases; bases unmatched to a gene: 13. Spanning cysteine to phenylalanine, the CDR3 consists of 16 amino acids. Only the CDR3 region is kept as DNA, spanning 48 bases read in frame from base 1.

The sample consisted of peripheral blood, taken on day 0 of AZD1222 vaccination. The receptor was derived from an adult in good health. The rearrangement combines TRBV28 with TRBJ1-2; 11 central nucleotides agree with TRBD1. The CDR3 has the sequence CASSPDRGRLTKGYTF. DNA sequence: TGTGCCAGCAGTCCGGACAGGGGGCGACTTACTAAAGGCTACACCTTC.